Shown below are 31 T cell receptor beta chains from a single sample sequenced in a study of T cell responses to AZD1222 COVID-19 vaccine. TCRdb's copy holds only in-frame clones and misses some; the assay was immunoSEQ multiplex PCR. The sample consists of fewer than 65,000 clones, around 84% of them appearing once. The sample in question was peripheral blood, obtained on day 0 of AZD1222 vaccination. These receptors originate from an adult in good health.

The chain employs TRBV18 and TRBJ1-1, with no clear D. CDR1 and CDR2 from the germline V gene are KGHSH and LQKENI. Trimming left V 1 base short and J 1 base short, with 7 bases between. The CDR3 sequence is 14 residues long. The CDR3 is CASSPRQENTEAFF. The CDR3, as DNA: TGTGCCAGCTCACCACGGCAGGAGAACACTGAAGCTTTCTTT.

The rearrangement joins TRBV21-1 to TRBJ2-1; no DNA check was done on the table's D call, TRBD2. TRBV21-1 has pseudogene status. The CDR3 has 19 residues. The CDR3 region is CASSKGDLTSARGNNEQFF. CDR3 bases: TGTGCCAGCAGCAAAGGGGATTTGACTAGCGCCCGAGGTAACAATGAGCAGTTCTTC.

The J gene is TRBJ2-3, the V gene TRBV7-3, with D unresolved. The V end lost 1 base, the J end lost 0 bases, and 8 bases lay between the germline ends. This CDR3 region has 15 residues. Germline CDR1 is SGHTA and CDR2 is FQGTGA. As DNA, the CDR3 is TGTGCCAGCAGCTTAAATTTGGCTAGCACAGATACGCAGTATTTT. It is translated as CASSLNLASTDTQYF.

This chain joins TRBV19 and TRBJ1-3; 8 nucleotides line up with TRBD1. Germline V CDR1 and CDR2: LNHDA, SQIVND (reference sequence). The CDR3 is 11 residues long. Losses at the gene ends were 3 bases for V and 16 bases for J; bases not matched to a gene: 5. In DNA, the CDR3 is TGTGCCAGTAGTATCAGGGACAGGACGTATTTT. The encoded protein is CASSIRDRTYF.

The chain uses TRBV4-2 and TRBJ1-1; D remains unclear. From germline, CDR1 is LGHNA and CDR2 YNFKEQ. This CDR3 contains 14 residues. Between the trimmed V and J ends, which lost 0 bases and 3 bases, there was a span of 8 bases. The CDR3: CASSQDGSYTEAFF. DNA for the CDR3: TGTGCCAGCAGCCAAGACGGCAGTTACACTGAAGCTTTCTTT.

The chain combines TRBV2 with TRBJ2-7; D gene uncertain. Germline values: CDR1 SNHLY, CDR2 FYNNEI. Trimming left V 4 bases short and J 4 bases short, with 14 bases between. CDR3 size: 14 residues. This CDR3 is CASSVEVLGYEQYF. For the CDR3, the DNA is TGTGCCAGCAGTGTGGAAGTCTTGGGGTACGAGCAGTACTTC.

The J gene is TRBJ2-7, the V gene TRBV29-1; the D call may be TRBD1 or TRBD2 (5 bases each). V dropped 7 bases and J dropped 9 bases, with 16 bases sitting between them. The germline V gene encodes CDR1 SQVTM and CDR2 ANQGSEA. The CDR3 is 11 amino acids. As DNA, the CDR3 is TGCAGCGGGGGGTCCTCTAAAGGGCAGTACTTC. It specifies CSGGSSKGQYF.

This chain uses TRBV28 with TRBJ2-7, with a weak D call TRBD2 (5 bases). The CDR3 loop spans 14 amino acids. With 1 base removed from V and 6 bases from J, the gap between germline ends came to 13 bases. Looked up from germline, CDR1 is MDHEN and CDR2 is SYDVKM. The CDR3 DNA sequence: TGTGCCAGCAGTTTATCACCGGGATCGGGCGAGCAGTACTTC. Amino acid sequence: CASSLSPGSGEQYF. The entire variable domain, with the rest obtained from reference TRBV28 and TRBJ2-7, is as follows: DVKVTQSSRYLVKRTGEKVFLECVQDMDHENMFWYRQDPGLGLRLIYFSYDVKMKEKGDIPEGYSVSREKKERFSLILESASTNQTSMYLCASSLSPGSGEQYFGPGTRLTVT.

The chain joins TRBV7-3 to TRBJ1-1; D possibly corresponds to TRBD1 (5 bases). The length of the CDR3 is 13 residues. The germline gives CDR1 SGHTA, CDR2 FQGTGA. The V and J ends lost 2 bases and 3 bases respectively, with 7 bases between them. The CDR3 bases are TGTGCCAGCAGCTTATGGGGGGACACTGAAGCTTTCTTT. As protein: CASSLWGDTEAFF.

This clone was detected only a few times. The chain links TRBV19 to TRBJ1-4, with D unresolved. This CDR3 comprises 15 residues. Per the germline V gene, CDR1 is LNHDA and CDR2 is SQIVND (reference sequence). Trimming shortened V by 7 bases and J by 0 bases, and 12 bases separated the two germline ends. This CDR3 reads CASKGGVSTNEKLFF. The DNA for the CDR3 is TGTGCCAGTAAAGGCGGGGTCTCAACTAATGAAAAACTGTTTTTT. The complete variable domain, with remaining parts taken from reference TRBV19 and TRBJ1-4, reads DGGITQSPKYLFRKEGQNVTLSCEQNLNHDAMYWYRQDPGQGLRLIYYSQIVNDFQKGDIAEGYSVSREKKESFPLTVTSAQKNPTAFYLCASKGGVSTNEKLFFGSGTQLSVL.

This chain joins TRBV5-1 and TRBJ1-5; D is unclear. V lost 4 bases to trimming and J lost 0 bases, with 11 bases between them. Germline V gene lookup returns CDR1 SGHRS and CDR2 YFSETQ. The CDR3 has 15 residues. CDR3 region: CASSPGGISNQPQHF. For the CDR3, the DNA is TGCGCCAGCAGCCCCGGAGGGATTAGCAATCAGCCCCAGCATTTT.

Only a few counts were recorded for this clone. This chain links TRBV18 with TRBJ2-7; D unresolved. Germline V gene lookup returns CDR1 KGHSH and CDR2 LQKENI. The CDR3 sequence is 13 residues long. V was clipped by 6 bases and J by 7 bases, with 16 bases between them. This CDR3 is CASSPLGQQEQYF. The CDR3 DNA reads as TGTGCCAGCTCCCCATTAGGCCAACAAGAGCAGTACTTC.

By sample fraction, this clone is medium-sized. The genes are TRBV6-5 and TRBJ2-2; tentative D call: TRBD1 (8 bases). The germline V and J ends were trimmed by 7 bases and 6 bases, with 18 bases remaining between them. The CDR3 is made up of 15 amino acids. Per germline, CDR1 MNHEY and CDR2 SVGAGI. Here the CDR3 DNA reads TGTGCCAGCATTGGACAGGGCGGGGGCGCCGGGGAGCTGTTTTTT. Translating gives CASIGQGGGAGELFF.

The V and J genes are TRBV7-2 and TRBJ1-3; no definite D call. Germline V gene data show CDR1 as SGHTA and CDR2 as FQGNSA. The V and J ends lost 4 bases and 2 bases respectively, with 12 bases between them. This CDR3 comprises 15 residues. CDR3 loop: CASSSRRATGNTIYF. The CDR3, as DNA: TGTGCCAGCAGCTCCCGAAGGGCCACTGGAAACACCATATATTTT.

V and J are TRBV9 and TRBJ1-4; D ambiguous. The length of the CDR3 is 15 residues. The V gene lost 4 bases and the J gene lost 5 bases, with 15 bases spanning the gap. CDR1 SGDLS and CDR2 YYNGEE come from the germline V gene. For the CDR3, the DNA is TGTGCCAGCAGCCTGGTGGGTGACCTCAATGAAAAACTGTTTTTT. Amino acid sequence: CASSLVGDLNEKLFF.

In DNA, the CDR3 is TGTGCCAGCAGCCCAGGGGGCTTCTATGGCTACACCTTC. It is translated as CASSPGGFYGYTF. The V call is TRBV5-6, the J call TRBJ1-2; TRBD1 matches at 8 bases. This CDR3 region has 13 residues. Germline V gene sequence: CDR1 SGHDT, CDR2 YYEEEE. V trimming: 4 bases; J trimming: 4 bases; junction bases outside the gene matches: 3.

CDR3 DNA: TGCGCCAGCAGCTTCGACGGACAAAGCAATCAGCCCCAGCATTTT. Translating gives CASSFDGQSNQPQHF. The rearrangement joins TRBV5-1 to TRBJ1-5, with D tentatively TRBD1 (5 bases). V lost 2 bases to trimming and J lost 1 base, with 10 bases between them. Looked up from germline, CDR1 is SGHRS and CDR2 is YFSETQ. The CDR3 contains 15 residues. The whole variable domain, filled in from reference TRBV5-1 and TRBJ1-5, reads KAGVTQTPRYLIKTRGQQVTLSCSPISGHRSVSWYQQTPGQGLQFLFEYFSETQRNKGNFPGRFSGRQFSNSRSEMNVSTLELGDSALYLCASSFDGQSNQPQHFGDGTRLSIL.

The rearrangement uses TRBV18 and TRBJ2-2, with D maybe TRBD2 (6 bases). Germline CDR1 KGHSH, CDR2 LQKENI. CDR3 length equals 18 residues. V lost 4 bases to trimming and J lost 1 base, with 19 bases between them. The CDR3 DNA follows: TGTGCCAGCTCACAACTTAATTCGGGACTCCTGAACACCGGGGAGCTGTTTTTT. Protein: CASSQLNSGLLNTGELFF. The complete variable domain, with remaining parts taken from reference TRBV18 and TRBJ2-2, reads NAGVMQNPRHLVRRRGQEARLRCSPMKGHSHVYWYRQLPEEGLKFMVYLQKENIIDESGMPKERFSAEFPKEGPSILRIQQVVRGDSAAYFCASSQLNSGLLNTGELFFGEGSRLTVL.

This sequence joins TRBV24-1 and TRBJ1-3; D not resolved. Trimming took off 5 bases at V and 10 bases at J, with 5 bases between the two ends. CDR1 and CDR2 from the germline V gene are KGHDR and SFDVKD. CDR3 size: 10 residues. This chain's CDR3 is CATSGRTIYF. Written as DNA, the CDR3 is TGTGCCACCAGTGGGAGAACCATATATTTT.

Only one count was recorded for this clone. The CDR3 sequence is CASSYTPGTGAQYF. The CDR3 DNA follows: TGTGCCAGCAGTTACACCCCCGGGACAGGGGCACAGTACTTC. The V call is TRBV7-2, the J call TRBJ2-7; 10 bases fit TRBD1. The ends lost 6 bases at V and 10 bases at J; junction bases unmatched: 12. The CDR3 loop spans 14 amino acids. Germline loops: CDR1 SGHTA, CDR2 FQGNSA.

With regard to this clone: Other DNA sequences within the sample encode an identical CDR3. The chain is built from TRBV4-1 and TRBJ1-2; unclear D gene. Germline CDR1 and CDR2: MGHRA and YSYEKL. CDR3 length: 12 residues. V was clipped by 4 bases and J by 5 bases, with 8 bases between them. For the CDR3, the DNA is TGCGCCAGCAGCCCGACGGGTTATGGCTACACCTTC. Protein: CASSPTGYGYTF.

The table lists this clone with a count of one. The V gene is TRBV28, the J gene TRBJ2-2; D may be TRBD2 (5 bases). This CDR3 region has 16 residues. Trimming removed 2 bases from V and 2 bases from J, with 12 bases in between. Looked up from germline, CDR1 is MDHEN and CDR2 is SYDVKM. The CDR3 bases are TGTGCCAGCAGTTTACGGGGAAGAGGCAACACCGGGGAGCTGTTTTTT. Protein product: CASSLRGRGNTGELFF.

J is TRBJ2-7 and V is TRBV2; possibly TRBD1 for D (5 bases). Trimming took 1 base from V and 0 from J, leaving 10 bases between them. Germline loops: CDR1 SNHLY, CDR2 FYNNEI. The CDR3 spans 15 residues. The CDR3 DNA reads TGTGCCAGCAGTGAAGACAGGACGGCCTCCTACGAGCAGTACTTC. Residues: CASSEDRTASYEQYF.

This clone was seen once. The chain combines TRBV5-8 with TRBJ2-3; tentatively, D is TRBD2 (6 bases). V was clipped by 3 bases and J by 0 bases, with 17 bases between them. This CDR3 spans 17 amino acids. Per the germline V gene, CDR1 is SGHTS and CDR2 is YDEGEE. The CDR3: CASSSHISGTSTDTQYF. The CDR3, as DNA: TGTGCCAGCAGCTCTCACATTAGCGGAACTAGCACAGATACGCAGTATTTT.

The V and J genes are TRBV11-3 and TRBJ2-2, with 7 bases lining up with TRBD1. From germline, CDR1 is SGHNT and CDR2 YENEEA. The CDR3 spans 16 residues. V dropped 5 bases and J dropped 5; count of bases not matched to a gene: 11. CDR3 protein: CASSHLQGSWTGELFF. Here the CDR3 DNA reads TGTGCCAGCAGCCATTTACAGGGGTCTTGGACCGGGGAGCTGTTTTTT.

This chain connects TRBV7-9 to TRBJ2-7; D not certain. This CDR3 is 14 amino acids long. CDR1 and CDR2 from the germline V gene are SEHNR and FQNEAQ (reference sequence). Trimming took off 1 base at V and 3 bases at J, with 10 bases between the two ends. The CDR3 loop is CASSLGAGFYEQYF. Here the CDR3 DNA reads TGTGCCAGCAGCTTAGGGGCCGGCTTCTACGAGCAGTACTTC.

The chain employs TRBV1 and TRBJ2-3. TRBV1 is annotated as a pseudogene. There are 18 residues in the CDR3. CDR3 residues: CTSSQEPKGGASTDTQYF. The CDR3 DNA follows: TGCACCAGCAGCCAAGAACCCAAGGGGGGCGCATCCACAGATACGCAGTATTTT.

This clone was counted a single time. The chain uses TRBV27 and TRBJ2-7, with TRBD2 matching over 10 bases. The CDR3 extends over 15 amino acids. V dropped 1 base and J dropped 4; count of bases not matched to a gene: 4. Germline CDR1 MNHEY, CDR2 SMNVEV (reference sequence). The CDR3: CASSLLSSGSYEQYF. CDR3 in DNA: TGTGCCAGCAGTTTATTGTCTAGCGGGAGTTACGAGCAGTACTTC.

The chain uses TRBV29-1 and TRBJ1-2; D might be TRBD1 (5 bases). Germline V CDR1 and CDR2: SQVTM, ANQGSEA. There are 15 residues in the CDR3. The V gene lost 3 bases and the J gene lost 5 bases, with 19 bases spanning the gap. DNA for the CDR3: TGCAGCGTTGACATACGGACACCTTCGGCTTATGGCTACACCTTC. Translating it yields CSVDIRTPSAYGYTF. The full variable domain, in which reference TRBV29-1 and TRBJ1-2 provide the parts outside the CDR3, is SAVISQKPSRDICQRGTSLTIQCQVDSQVTMMFWYRQQPGQSLTLIATANQGSEATYESGFVIDKFPISRPNLTFSTLTVSNMSPEDSSIYLCSVDIRTPSAYGYTFGSGTRLTVV.

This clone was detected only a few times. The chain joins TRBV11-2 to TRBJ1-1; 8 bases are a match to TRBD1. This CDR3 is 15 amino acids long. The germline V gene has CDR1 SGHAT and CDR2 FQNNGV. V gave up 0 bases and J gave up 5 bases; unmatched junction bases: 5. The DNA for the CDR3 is TGTGCCAGCAGCTTAGAGCAGGGGGCACGTACTGAAGCTTTCTTT. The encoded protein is CASSLEQGARTEAFF. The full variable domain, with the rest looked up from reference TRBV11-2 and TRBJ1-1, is EAGVAQSPRYKIIEKRQSVAFWCNPISGHATLYWYQQILGQGPKLLIQFQNNGVVDDSQLPKDRFSAERLKGVDSTLKIQPAKLEDSAVYLCASSLEQGARTEAFFGQGTRLTVV.

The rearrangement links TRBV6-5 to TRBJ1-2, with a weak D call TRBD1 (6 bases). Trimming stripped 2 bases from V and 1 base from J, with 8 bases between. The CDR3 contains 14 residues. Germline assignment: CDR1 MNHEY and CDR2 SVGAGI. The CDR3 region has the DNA TGTGCCAGCAGTTACGGACAGAGTAACTATGGCTACACCTTC. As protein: CASSYGQSNYGYTF.